One TCR beta chain is described in this entry. The antigen is undetermined. Per the germline V gene, CDR1 is GTSNPN and CDR2 is SVGIG (reference sequence). Trimming shortened V by 6 bases and J by 0 bases, and 16 bases separated the two germline ends. CDR3 length equals 15 residues. Profiling relied on immunoSEQ multiplex PCR, and the TCRdb table lists in-frame clones only, not all of them. The table has some 76,000 clones, roughly 95% seen once. This entry is derived from a study of cytomegalovirus exposure and HLA in healthy donors. Study-level information: In a later analysis, the 120 or so validation repertoires were reported to have used the same platform as the roughly 670 first-cohort repertoires.

An approximately 120-subject validation cohort, separate from the 666-subject first cohort, supplied the donors. Findings of the study overall: In vitro, a few CMV-associated chains proved specific for CMV antigens.

This sequence was found in a young woman in good health and CMV-seropositive. Specimen: PBMCs. This chain links TRBV30 with TRBJ2-3, with TRBD2 as a possible D gene (5 bases). The CDR3 sequence is CACPSNYKSTDTQYF. The CDR3 DNA reads TGTGCCTGTCCTAGCAATTATAAAAGCACAGATACGCAGTATTTT. Together with reference TRBV30 and TRBJ2-3, the CDR3 gives the full variable domain: SQTIHQWPATLVQPVGSPLSLECTVEGTSNPNLYWYRQAAGRGLQLLFYSVGIGQISSEVPQNLSASRPQDRQFILSSKKLLLSDSGFYLCACPSNYKSTDTQYFGPGTRLTVL.